These T cell receptor beta chains were read from a single sample in a study of vaccination effects on CD4 cells after COVID-19. The data were produced by immunoSEQ multiplex PCR, yet TCRdb's version contains in-frame clones alone and is incomplete. The repertoire holds about 81,000 clones, with 60% to 80% as singletons. These receptors are not linked to any known antigen. This material consisted of CD4+ T cells from PBMCs cultured with HCoV-OC43 spike peptides, taken after COVID-19 vaccination. These receptors were obtained from a human donor who received a COVID-19 vaccine. The CDR3 runs from the conserved cysteine through the conserved F or W. Each record gives: D gene, J gene, V gene, clone size, CDR3 protein, CDR3 DNA. The D gene is left open where the match is weak. A clone size is listed for some rows: how often the clone was seen (once, few, many), or a class if it is expanded.

d_call: TRBD2
j_call: TRBJ2-3
v_call: TRBV11-2
clone_size: -
cdr3_aa: CASSKNSGGAGDTQYF
cdr3_nt: TGTGCCAGCAGCAAGAATAGCGGGGGGGCCGGTGATACGCAGTATTTT

d_call: TRBD1
j_call: TRBJ2-6
v_call: TRBV14
clone_size: -
cdr3_aa: CASSQATGHSGANVLTF
cdr3_nt: TGTGCCAGCAGCCAAGCGACAGGGCACTCTGGGGCCAACGTCCTGACTTTC

d_call: -
j_call: TRBJ1-2
v_call: TRBV28
clone_size: -
cdr3_aa: CASSSPTTETNYGYTF
cdr3_nt: TGTGCCAGCAGTTCCCCAACGACAGAGACTAACTATGGCTACACCTTC

d_call: -
j_call: TRBJ1-4
v_call: TRBV14
clone_size: -
cdr3_aa: CASSNRPVYSTNEKLFF
cdr3_nt: TGTGCCAGCAGCAATCGTCCGGTCTATTCAACTAATGAAAAACTGTTTTTT

d_call: -
j_call: TRBJ2-3
v_call: TRBV5-1
clone_size: once
cdr3_aa: CASSLWVGTDTQYF
cdr3_nt: TGCGCCAGCAGCCTCTGGGTCGGCACAGATACGCAGTATTTT

d_call: -
j_call: TRBJ2-1
v_call: TRBV23-1
clone_size: -
cdr3_aa: CASSQSRFSFF
cdr3_nt: TGCGCCAGCAGTCAATCGAGATTCTCGTTCTTC

d_call: TRBD2
j_call: TRBJ2-5
v_call: TRBV2
clone_size: -
cdr3_aa: CASSAQTSGGDRQYF
cdr3_nt: TGTGCCAGCAGTGCTCAGACTAGCGGGGGGGATCGCCAGTACTTC

d_call: -
j_call: TRBJ1-2
v_call: TRBV28
clone_size: -
cdr3_aa: CASLTRGSRCSF
cdr3_nt: TGTGCCAGCCTTACACGGGGTAGTCGATGCTCCTTC

d_call: TRBD2
j_call: TRBJ2-1
v_call: TRBV10-2
clone_size: -
cdr3_aa: CASTPRRAGAYNEQFF
cdr3_nt: TGCGCCAGCACCCCCCGAAGAGCGGGGGCGTACAATGAGCAGTTCTTC

d_call: -
j_call: TRBJ1-3
v_call: TRBV3-1/TRBV3-2
clone_size: -
cdr3_aa: CASSLSSGNTIYF
cdr3_nt: TGTGCCAGCAGCTTAAGTTCTGGAAACACCATATATTTT

d_call: -
j_call: TRBJ1-4
v_call: TRBV5-1
clone_size: once
cdr3_aa: CASSSTGTDEKLFF
cdr3_nt: TGCGCCAGCAGCTCCACGGGGACGGATGAAAAACTGTTTTTT

d_call: -
j_call: TRBJ1-2
v_call: TRBV2
clone_size: -
cdr3_aa: CASSEWEGYGYTF
cdr3_nt: TGTGCCAGCAGTGAATGGGAGGGCTATGGCTACACCTTC

d_call: TRBD2
j_call: TRBJ2-3
v_call: TRBV29-1
clone_size: few
cdr3_aa: CSVDGGIGTDTQYF
cdr3_nt: TGCAGCGTTGACGGGGGGATCGGCACAGATACGCAGTATTTT

d_call: TRBD1
j_call: TRBJ2-3
v_call: TRBV6-2/TRBV6-3
clone_size: -
cdr3_aa: CASSRDRGRDTQYF
cdr3_nt: TGTGCCAGCAGTAGGGACAGGGGGCGAGATACGCAGTATTTT

d_call: -
j_call: TRBJ2-3
v_call: TRBV24-1
clone_size: -
cdr3_aa: CATSDSRTSTDTQYF
cdr3_nt: TGTGCCACCAGTGATTCGCGGACGAGCACAGATACGCAGTATTTT

d_call: -
j_call: TRBJ1-1
v_call: TRBV28
clone_size: -
cdr3_aa: CASSLYLGNTEAFF
cdr3_nt: TGTGCCAGCAGTTTATATCTCGGGAACACTGAAGCTTTCTTT

d_call: -
j_call: TRBJ2-2
v_call: TRBV30
clone_size: -
cdr3_aa: CAWSSSNTGELFF
cdr3_nt: TGTGCCTGGAGTTCCAGTAACACCGGGGAGCTGTTTTTT

d_call: -
j_call: TRBJ1-5
v_call: TRBV24-1
clone_size: -
cdr3_aa: CATSELGRHSNQPQHF
cdr3_nt: TGTGCCACCAGTGAACTTGGACGGCATAGCAATCAGCCCCAGCATTTT

d_call: -
j_call: TRBJ1-1
v_call: TRBV29-1
clone_size: -
cdr3_aa: CSLRDWNTEAFF
cdr3_nt: TGCAGCTTAAGGGACTGGAACACTGAAGCTTTCTTT

d_call: -
j_call: TRBJ1-2
v_call: TRBV10-1
clone_size: -
cdr3_aa: CASSGTAPNGYTF
cdr3_nt: TGCGCCAGCAGTGGGACAGCTCCAAATGGCTACACCTTC

d_call: -
j_call: TRBJ1-2
v_call: TRBV6-5
clone_size: -
cdr3_aa: CASSYSANYGYTF
cdr3_nt: TGTGCCAGCAGTTACTCAGCTAACTATGGCTACACCTTC

d_call: TRBD1
j_call: TRBJ2-3
v_call: TRBV5-1
clone_size: once
cdr3_aa: CASSLGGQGPTDTQYF
cdr3_nt: TGCGCCAGCAGCTTGGGGGGACAGGGGCCCACAGATACGCAGTATTTT

d_call: -
j_call: TRBJ1-5
v_call: TRBV10-1
clone_size: -
cdr3_aa: CASSEGDPRQPQHF
cdr3_nt: TGCGCCAGCAGTGAGGGGGACCCCAGGCAGCCCCAGCATTTT

d_call: -
j_call: TRBJ2-2
v_call: TRBV7-7
clone_size: -
cdr3_aa: CASSHSRWTGELFF
cdr3_nt: TGTGCCAGCAGCCACAGTAGGTGGACAGGGGAGCTGTTTTTT

d_call: TRBD1
j_call: TRBJ1-2
v_call: TRBV7-8
clone_size: -
cdr3_aa: CASSHGTGHYGYTF
cdr3_nt: TGTGCCAGCAGCCACGGGACAGGGCACTATGGCTACACCTTC

d_call: -
j_call: TRBJ1-5
v_call: TRBV6-1
clone_size: -
cdr3_aa: CASSDKLGVGNQPQHF
cdr3_nt: TGTGCCAGCAGTGATAAGTTGGGGGTCGGCAATCAGCCCCAGCATTTT

d_call: TRBD1
j_call: TRBJ1-1
v_call: TRBV29-1
clone_size: few
cdr3_aa: CSLTQGLYTEAFF
cdr3_nt: TGCAGCCTCACACAGGGGTTGTACACTGAAGCTTTCTTT

d_call: -
j_call: TRBJ2-1
v_call: TRBV6-5
clone_size: -
cdr3_aa: CASGNNEQFF
cdr3_nt: TGTGCCAGCGGGAACAATGAGCAGTTCTTC

d_call: -
j_call: TRBJ1-4
v_call: TRBV12-3/TRBV12-4
clone_size: -
cdr3_aa: CASSWGPEKLFF
cdr3_nt: TGTGCCAGCAGTTGGGGCCCTGAAAAACTGTTTTTT

d_call: -
j_call: TRBJ1-5
v_call: TRBV6-6
clone_size: -
cdr3_aa: CASSYKGDSNQPQHF
cdr3_nt: TGTGCCAGCAGTTACAAAGGGGATAGCAATCAGCCCCAGCATTTT

d_call: -
j_call: TRBJ2-3
v_call: TRBV5-1
clone_size: -
cdr3_aa: CASSLDLATDTQYF
cdr3_nt: TGCGCCAGCAGCTTGGACCTAGCGACAGATACGCAGTATTTT

d_call: -
j_call: TRBJ2-6
v_call: TRBV5-1
clone_size: once
cdr3_aa: CASSLGGTGANVLTF
cdr3_nt: TGCGCCAGCAGCTTAGGAGGGACTGGGGCCAACGTCCTGACTTTC

d_call: -
j_call: TRBJ1-5
v_call: TRBV12-1
clone_size: once
cdr3_aa: CASRTRRASNQPQHF
cdr3_nt: TGTGCCAGCAGGACCAGGAGGGCGAGCAATCAGCCCCAGCATTTT

d_call: TRBD1
j_call: TRBJ2-2
v_call: TRBV9
clone_size: -
cdr3_aa: CASSFQSGQGDTGELFF
cdr3_nt: TGTGCCAGCAGCTTCCAATCGGGACAGGGGGACACCGGGGAGCTGTTTTTT

d_call: TRBD2
j_call: TRBJ2-1
v_call: TRBV6-6
clone_size: once
cdr3_aa: CASSPPAGEYNEQFF
cdr3_nt: TGTGCCAGCAGCCCGCCGGCGGGGGAGTACAATGAGCAGTTCTTC

d_call: -
j_call: TRBJ1-5
v_call: TRBV6-1
clone_size: -
cdr3_aa: CASREGNQPQHF
cdr3_nt: TGTGCCAGCAGGGAAGGCAATCAGCCCCAGCATTTT

d_call: TRBD1
j_call: TRBJ2-4
v_call: TRBV19
clone_size: once
cdr3_aa: CASGPRDREAKNIQYF
cdr3_nt: TGTGCCAGTGGCCCCAGGGACAGGGAGGCCAAAAACATTCAGTACTTC

d_call: -
j_call: TRBJ2-3
v_call: TRBV9
clone_size: -
cdr3_aa: CASSPRGTDTQYF
cdr3_nt: TGTGCCAGCAGCCCCCGCGGCACAGATACGCAGTATTTT

d_call: -
j_call: TRBJ2-3
v_call: TRBV7-3
clone_size: -
cdr3_aa: CASSSGRPGGDTQYF
cdr3_nt: TGTGCCAGCAGCTCCGGGCGCCCCGGTGGAGATACGCAGTATTTT

d_call: -
j_call: TRBJ2-1
v_call: TRBV7-9
clone_size: once
cdr3_aa: CASSSTRGVSYNEQFF
cdr3_nt: TGTGCCAGCAGCTCAACCAGGGGTGTCTCCTACAATGAGCAGTTCTTC

d_call: -
j_call: TRBJ1-1
v_call: TRBV7-9
clone_size: once
cdr3_aa: CASSLRPGSGTEAFF
cdr3_nt: TGTGCCAGCAGCTTACGACCGGGTTCGGGCACTGAAGCTTTCTTT

d_call: TRBD1
j_call: TRBJ1-5
v_call: TRBV29-1
clone_size: few
cdr3_aa: CSVGQGANQPQHF
cdr3_nt: TGCAGCGTGGGACAGGGGGCGAATCAGCCCCAGCATTTT

d_call: -
j_call: TRBJ1-2
v_call: TRBV6-6
clone_size: -
cdr3_aa: CASSLETSGAPGYTF
cdr3_nt: TGTGCCAGCAGCCTCGAAACTTCAGGGGCCCCTGGCTACACCTTC

d_call: TRBD2
j_call: TRBJ2-1
v_call: TRBV9
clone_size: -
cdr3_aa: CASSAWTSGGVGEQFF
cdr3_nt: TGTGCCAGCAGCGCCTGGACTAGCGGGGGGGTTGGTGAGCAGTTCTTC

d_call: -
j_call: TRBJ1-1
v_call: TRBV7-9
clone_size: -
cdr3_aa: CASGRDTEAFF
cdr3_nt: TGTGCCAGCGGGAGGGACACTGAAGCTTTCTTT

d_call: TRBD1
j_call: TRBJ2-1
v_call: TRBV6-1
clone_size: few
cdr3_aa: CASSAKGAGTGFYNEQFF
cdr3_nt: TGTGCCAGCAGTGCGAAAGGAGCCGGGACAGGGTTTTACAATGAGCAGTTCTTC

d_call: -
j_call: TRBJ1-6
v_call: TRBV3-1/TRBV3-2
clone_size: -
cdr3_aa: CASSLSPQVSSYNSPLHF
cdr3_nt: TGTGCCAGCAGCTTATCCCCCCAAGTGAGCTCCTATAATTCACCCCTCCACTTT

d_call: -
j_call: TRBJ1-2
v_call: TRBV5-4
clone_size: few
cdr3_aa: CASSLYGRDYGYTF
cdr3_nt: TGTGCCAGCAGCTTGTATGGCAGGGACTATGGCTACACCTTC

d_call: -
j_call: TRBJ2-3
v_call: TRBV6-6
clone_size: -
cdr3_aa: CASSQQGVFSTDTQYF
cdr3_nt: TGTGCCAGCAGCCAACAAGGGGTGTTTAGCACAGATACGCAGTATTTT

d_call: -
j_call: TRBJ2-1
v_call: TRBV5-8
clone_size: few
cdr3_aa: CASRGDQKSPQFF
cdr3_nt: TGTGCCAGCAGGGGGGACCAAAAATCCCCCCAGTTCTTC

d_call: TRBD2
j_call: TRBJ2-1
v_call: TRBV13
clone_size: -
cdr3_aa: CASSPPPAGAFNEQFF
cdr3_nt: TGTGCCAGCAGCCCCCCCCCAGCGGGGGCCTTCAATGAGCAGTTCTTC

d_call: TRBD1
j_call: TRBJ1-2
v_call: TRBV3-1/TRBV3-2
clone_size: few
cdr3_aa: CASSQESWRQGGRANYGYTF
cdr3_nt: TGTGCCAGCAGCCAAGAATCATGGAGACAGGGTGGGAGAGCTAACTATGGCTACACCTTC

d_call: -
j_call: TRBJ2-3
v_call: TRBV20-1
clone_size: -
cdr3_aa: CSASHGDTDTQYF
cdr3_nt: TGCAGTGCTAGTCACGGAGACACAGATACGCAGTATTTT

d_call: -
j_call: TRBJ1-2
v_call: TRBV5-1
clone_size: -
cdr3_aa: CASSLDYRGYGYTF
cdr3_nt: TGCGCCAGCAGCTTGGATTATCGGGGATATGGCTACACCTTC

d_call: TRBD1
j_call: TRBJ1-2
v_call: TRBV7-2
clone_size: -
cdr3_aa: CASSYKLGQGYGYTF
cdr3_nt: TGTGCCAGCAGCTATAAACTAGGACAGGGGTATGGCTACACCTTC

d_call: -
j_call: TRBJ1-2
v_call: TRBV28
clone_size: -
cdr3_aa: CASSYTQGLYGYTF
cdr3_nt: TGTGCCAGCAGTTATACCCAGGGACTGTATGGCTACACCTTC

d_call: -
j_call: TRBJ1-3
v_call: TRBV6-5
clone_size: many
cdr3_aa: CASSRQVNSGNTIYF
cdr3_nt: TGTGCCAGCAGTCGTCAGGTTAACTCTGGAAACACCATATATTTT

d_call: -
j_call: TRBJ2-5
v_call: TRBV14
clone_size: -
cdr3_aa: CASSGTLPQETQYF
cdr3_nt: TGTGCCAGCAGCGGGACTTTACCTCAAGAGACCCAGTACTTC

d_call: -
j_call: TRBJ1-3
v_call: TRBV6-5
clone_size: few
cdr3_aa: CASSFRNPSGNTIYF
cdr3_nt: TGTGCCAGCAGCTTCAGGAACCCCTCTGGAAACACCATATATTTT